This T cell receptor beta chain was captured in a study of blood T cell repertoires in COVID-19. On the study more broadly: Sources were T cells, B-cell-depleted T cells, or PBMCs; the material itself was cDNA or gDNA.

Original processing notes: Estimates of nucleated cell counts were drawn from the amplification of reference gene primers. Only in-frame clones appear in the TCRdb table, and some are missing; sequencing was by immunoSEQ multiplex PCR. From that table come the V and J calls and clone size; the DNA was used to work out D and trimming. The sample shows fewer than 90,000 clones, about 95% of them seen only once. The germline V gene has CDR1 KGHSH and CDR2 LQKENI. V was trimmed by 3 bases and J by 4 bases, leaving 13 bases between them. CDR3 length: 15 residues. This TCR was sampled from a human donor with active COVID-19. The donor label of this sample is uncertain. The chain combines TRBV18 with TRBJ1-3, with unresolved D. The sample taken for sequencing was peripheral blood. Here the CDR3 reads CASSPREQAGNTIYF. The CDR3 nucleotides read TGTGCCAGCTCACCTCGGGAGCAGGCGGGAAACACCATATATTTT.